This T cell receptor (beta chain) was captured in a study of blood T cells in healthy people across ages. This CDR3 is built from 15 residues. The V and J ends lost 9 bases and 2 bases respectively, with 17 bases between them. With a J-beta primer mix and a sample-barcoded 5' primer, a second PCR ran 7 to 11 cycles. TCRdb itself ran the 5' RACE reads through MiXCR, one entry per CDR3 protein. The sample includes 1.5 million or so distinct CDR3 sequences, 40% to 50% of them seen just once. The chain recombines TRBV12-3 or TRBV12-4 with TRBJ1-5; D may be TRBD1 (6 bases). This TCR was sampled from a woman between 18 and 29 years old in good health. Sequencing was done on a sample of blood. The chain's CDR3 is CASNVGGTRNQPQHF. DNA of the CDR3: TGTGCCAGTAACGTCGGGGGGACACGCAATCAGCCCCAGCATTTT.